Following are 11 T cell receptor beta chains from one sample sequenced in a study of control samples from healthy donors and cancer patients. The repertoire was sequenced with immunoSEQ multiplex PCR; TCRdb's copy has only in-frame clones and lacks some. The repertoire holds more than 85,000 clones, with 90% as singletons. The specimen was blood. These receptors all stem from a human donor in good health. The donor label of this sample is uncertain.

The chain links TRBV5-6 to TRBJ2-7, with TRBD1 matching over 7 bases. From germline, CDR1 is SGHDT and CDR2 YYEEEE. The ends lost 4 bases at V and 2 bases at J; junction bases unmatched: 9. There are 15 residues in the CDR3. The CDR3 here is CASSLTGTGTYEQYV. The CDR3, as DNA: TGTGCCAGCAGCCTGACAGGGACGGGGACCTACGAGCAGTACGTC.

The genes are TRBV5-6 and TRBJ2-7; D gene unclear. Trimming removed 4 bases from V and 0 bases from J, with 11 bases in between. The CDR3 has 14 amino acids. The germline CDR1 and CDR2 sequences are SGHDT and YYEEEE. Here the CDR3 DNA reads TGTGCCAGCAGCCTCGGGCTAAGCTCCTACGAGCAGTACTTC. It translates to CASSLGLSSYEQYF. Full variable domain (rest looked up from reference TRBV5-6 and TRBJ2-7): DAGVTQSPTHLIKTRGQQVTLRCSPKSGHDTVSWYQQALGQGPQFIFQYYEEEERQRGNFPDRFSGHQFPNYSSELNVNALLLGDSALYLCASSLGLSSYEQYFGPGTRLTVT.

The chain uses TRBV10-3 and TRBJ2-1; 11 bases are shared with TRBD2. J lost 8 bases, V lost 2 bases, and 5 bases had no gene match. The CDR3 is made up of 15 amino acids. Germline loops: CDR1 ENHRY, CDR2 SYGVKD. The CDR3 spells CAISEDSGGADEQFF. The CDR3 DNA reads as TGTGCCATCAGTGAGGATAGCGGGGGGGCGGATGAGCAGTTCTTC.

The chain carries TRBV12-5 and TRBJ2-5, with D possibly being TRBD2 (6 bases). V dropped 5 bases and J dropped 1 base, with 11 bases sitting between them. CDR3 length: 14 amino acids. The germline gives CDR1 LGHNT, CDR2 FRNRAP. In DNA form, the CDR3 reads TGTGCTAGTGGTCCCTGGGACTTCCAAGAGACCCAGTACTTC. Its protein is CASGPWDFQETQYF.

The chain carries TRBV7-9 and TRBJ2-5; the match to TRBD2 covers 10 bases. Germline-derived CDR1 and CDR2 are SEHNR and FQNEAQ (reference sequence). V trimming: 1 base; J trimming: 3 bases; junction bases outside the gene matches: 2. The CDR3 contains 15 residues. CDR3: CASSLGLAGEETQYF. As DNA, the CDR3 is TGTGCCAGCAGCTTAGGGCTAGCGGGGGAAGAGACCCAGTACTTC.

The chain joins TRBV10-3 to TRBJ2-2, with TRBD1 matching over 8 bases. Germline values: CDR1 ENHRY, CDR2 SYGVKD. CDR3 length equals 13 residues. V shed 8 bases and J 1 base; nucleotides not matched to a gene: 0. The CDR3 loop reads CAIGTGNTGELFF. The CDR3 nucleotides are TGTGCCATCGGGACAGGGAACACCGGGGAGCTGTTTTTT.

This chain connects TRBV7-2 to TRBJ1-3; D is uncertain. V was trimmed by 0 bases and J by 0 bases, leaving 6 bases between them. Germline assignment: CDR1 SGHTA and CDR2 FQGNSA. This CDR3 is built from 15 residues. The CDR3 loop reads CASSLASSSGNTIYF. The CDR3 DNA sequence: TGTGCCAGCAGCTTAGCGAGCAGCTCTGGAAACACCATATATTTT.

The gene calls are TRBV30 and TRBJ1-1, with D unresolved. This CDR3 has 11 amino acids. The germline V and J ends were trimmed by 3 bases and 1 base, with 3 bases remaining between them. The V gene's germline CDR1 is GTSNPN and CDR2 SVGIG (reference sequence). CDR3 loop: CAWRENTEAFF. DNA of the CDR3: TGTGCCTGGAGAGAGAACACTGAAGCTTTCTTT.

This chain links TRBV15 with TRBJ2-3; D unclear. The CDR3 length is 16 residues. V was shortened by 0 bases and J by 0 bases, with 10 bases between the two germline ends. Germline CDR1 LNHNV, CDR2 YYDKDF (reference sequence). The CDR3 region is CATSRDFRSSTDTQYF. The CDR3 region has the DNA TGTGCCACCAGCAGAGATTTCAGGTCCAGCACAGATACGCAGTATTTT.

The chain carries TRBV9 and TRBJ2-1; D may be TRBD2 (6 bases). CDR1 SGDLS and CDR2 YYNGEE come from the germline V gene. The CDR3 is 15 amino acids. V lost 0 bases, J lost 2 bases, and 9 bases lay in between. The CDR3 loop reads CASSVDWGAYNEQFF. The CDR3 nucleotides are TGTGCCAGCAGCGTAGATTGGGGGGCCTACAATGAGCAGTTCTTC.

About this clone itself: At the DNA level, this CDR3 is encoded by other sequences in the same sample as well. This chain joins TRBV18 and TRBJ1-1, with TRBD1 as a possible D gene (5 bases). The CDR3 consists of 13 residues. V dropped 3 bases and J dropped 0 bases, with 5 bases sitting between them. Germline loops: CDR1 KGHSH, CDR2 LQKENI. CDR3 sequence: CASSPGLNTEAFF. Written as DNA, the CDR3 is TGTGCCAGCTCACCGGGACTGAACACTGAAGCTTTCTTT.